This T cell receptor beta chain was identified during a study of regulatory T cells in long-lasting Graves disease (dated by TCRdb to 2020 to 2022). Study-level background: In the newly diagnosed Graves' disease group, patients had been taking antithyroid drugs for less than 3 months. This study used TCR sequencing and RNA sequencing of peripheral blood to compare persistent Graves' disease patients against newly diagnosed Graves' disease patients. The study was registered as a clinical trial and conducted in China. A total of 33 samples were covered by TCR sequencing, comprising some 13 persistent and 20 or so newly diagnosed Graves' disease patients. The research as a whole found: TRBV28, TRBJ1-2 and TRBJ2-5 were preferentially used in persistent disease, while TRBV20-1 and TRBJ2-1 were favored in newly diagnosed disease. Compared with newly diagnosed patients, patients with persistent Graves' disease had lower TCR Shannon entropy and fewer highly expanded clones, which suggests clonal expansion. Sequencing and analysis were restricted to the TCR beta chain. The study examined only peripheral blood because the primary lesion, thyroid tissue, could not be accessed. Patients with persistent disease shared more public clonotypes (over 2,500) than newly diagnosed patients did (966). The authors acknowledged the small sample size as a limitation that may reduce accuracy.

The germline V gene provides CDR1 SGHRS and CDR2 YFSETQ. Trimming costs V 4 bases and J 4 bases, and their ends lie 15 bases apart. The CDR3 sequence holds 14 residues, the cysteine and phenylalanine included. The DNA shown is the 42-base CDR3, in frame from base 1. The intended sense of this specimen's time point label: newly diagnosed GD, antithyroid drugs for less than 3 months. For both TCR sequencing and RNA sequencing, RNA was extracted from PBMCs in TRIzol. The diagnosis of Graves' disease was made according to American Thyroid Association guidelines. Recruitment of patients was carried out at an endocrinology department in Xi'an, China. Each patient gave about 8.1 milliliters of peripheral blood, collected in an EDTA anticoagulant tube. Ficoll Paque Plus density gradient separation was used to isolate PBMCs, and no additional T cell sorting was done. An Agilent 2100 Bioanalyzer and agarose gel were used to assess RNA quality, and a NanoDrop 2000 was used to measure RNA concentration.

This clonotype was counted many times. This receptor's antigen is unknown. Base-call qualities are not available, and no considerably larger clone is one nucleotide away. The method behind the library was multiplex PCR. Sequencing instrument: Illumina HiSeq 4000. iRepertoire HTBI primers and Arm-PCR amplification of CDR3 regions were used to construct TCR beta libraries. Before sequencing, the PCR products underwent gel purification. The authors' analysis ran thus. Gene usage analysis of CDR3 amino acid clonotypes relied on the roughly 60 TRBV and around 13 TRBJ segments identified across samples. Filtered high-quality paired reads were merged into contigs using COPE and FqMerger. BLAST was used to align contigs to IMGT TRBV, TRBD and TRBJ reference genes, with CDR3 defined following IMGT. Any clonotype with a frequency above 0.1% was counted as a highly expanded clone. Shannon entropy served as the measure of repertoire diversity, while the Gini coefficient captured V-J evenness. Clonotypes shared by more than one individual were considered public. The public reads were run again by TCRdb, first through fastp at Q25 and then through MiXCR, and only productive beta chains were kept. CDR3 protein duplicates are merged, each entry listing the most common genes and DNA. TCRdb, not the authors, supplied the V and J calls. The sample contains about 470,000 distinct CDR3 sequences, around 15% of them found a single time. 10% to 15% of the sample is taken by the ten largest.

The same specimen was also included in a second study, on T cells in Graves' hyperthyroidism and ophthalmopathy. The second study's paper adds: Graves' hyperthyroidism was defined as stable when no progression to ophthalmopathy occurred over 18 months of follow-up. Hyperthyroidism patients were newly diagnosed, with disease duration under 2 months, and aged 18 to 65 years. Exclusion was applied to patients with uncontrolled infections, other autoimmune diseases, pregnancy or lactation. Diagnoses were established on the basis of clinical symptoms, serum thyroxine and TRAb, thyroid ultrasound, and orbital computed tomography. The first round of RT-PCR for the TCR CDR3 was performed with the HTBI primer set and the Qiagen OneStep RT-PCR kit. Most expanded thyroid clonotypes (frequency above 0.001) were also found in blood, which suggests that blood repertoires may mirror thyroid immune responses. In cross-validation, a model built on a 13 V-J signature told ophthalmopathy apart from stable hyperthyroidism with approximately 90% sensitivity and approximately 81% specificity, and in testing the same model reached 80%/75%. In validation, the model predicted progression to ophthalmopathy with 65% to 71% sensitivity and less than 75% specificity, a median of 6.5 months before onset. TCR V-J signatures able to tell the groups apart were searched for in a discovery cohort of approximately 95 patients, of whom more than 40 had Graves' ophthalmopathy and about 60 had stable Graves' hyperthyroidism. Prospective prediction of ophthalmopathy was tested in an independent validation cohort consisting of 18 hyperthyroidism patients and 15 or so patients who later progressed to ophthalmopathy. The approximately 95 discovery patients were divided at random into training and test sets in a 7:3 ratio. Thyroid tissue and blood T-cell repertoires from six or seven Graves' hyperthyroidism patients were also compared in the study. After blood sampling, hyperthyroidism patients were treated with methimazole at a starting dose of 30 mg daily, and ophthalmopathy patients were treated with high-dose intravenous methylprednisolone. Libraries were constructed in a second round of multiplex PCR, after which size selection and purification were carried out. Paired-end sequencing of the libraries was performed with 100 bp reads on an Illumina HiSeq2000. SOAPnuke was used to process the raw data, throwing out any read that contained adapters or uncalled bases, had a mean Phred below 15, or lacked an exact constant-primer or identifier match. COPE v1.2.5 was used to merge high-quality paired reads, and clonotypes were defined as unique nucleotide sequences. MiTCR v1.1 was used to align clonotypes to the IMGT TRBV, TRBD and TRBJ reference segments. The analysis included only V-J combinations with a frequency above 0.0001, which together covered roughly 99% of the repertoires. A TCS score was defined as the ratio of F50 (clonal expansion) to E x V (chaos), with BLOSUM62-based TCRdist applied between CDR3 peptides within each V-J. Welch's t-statistics and random forest reduced around 550 V-J features to roughly 13, which were used in a naive Bayes classifier (R e1071). Sample size was not statistically predetermined, and investigators were not blinded to group allocation. According to the paper, TCR Vbeta CDR3 sequencing was carried out on 135 peripheral blood samples, which came from under 50 ophthalmopathy, 75 to 80 hyperthyroidism and 17 progressor patients.

This TCR was sampled from a man aged 40-49 years with Graves disease. Donor details come from another sample of the same person, matched by shared clones. The starting material was peripheral blood mononuclear cells (PBMCs), obtained at new diagnosis, from a patient treated with antithyroid drugs. The sequence links TRBV5-1 to TRBJ2-7; no D segment can be confidently identified. The CDR3 loop reads CASSPGPSGYEQYF. Read as DNA, the sequence is TGCGCCAGCAGCCCGGGCCCTTCTGGGTACGAGCAGTACTTC.